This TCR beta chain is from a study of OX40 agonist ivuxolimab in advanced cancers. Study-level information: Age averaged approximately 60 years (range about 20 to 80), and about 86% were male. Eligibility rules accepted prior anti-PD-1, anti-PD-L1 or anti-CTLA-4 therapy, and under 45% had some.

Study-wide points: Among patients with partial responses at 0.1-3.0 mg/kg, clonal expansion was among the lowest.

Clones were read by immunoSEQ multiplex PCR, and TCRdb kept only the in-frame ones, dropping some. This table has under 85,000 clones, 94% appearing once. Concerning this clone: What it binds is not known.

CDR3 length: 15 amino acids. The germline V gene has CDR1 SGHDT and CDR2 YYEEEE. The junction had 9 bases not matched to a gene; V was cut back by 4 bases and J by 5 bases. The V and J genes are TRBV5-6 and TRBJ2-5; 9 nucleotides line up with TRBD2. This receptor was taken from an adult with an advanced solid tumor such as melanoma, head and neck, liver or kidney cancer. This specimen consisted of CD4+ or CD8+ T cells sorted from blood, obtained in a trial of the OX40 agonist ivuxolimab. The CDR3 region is CASSIGGGAYETQYF. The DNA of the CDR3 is TGTGCCAGCAGCATTGGCGGGGGGGCCTATGAGACCCAGTACTTC.